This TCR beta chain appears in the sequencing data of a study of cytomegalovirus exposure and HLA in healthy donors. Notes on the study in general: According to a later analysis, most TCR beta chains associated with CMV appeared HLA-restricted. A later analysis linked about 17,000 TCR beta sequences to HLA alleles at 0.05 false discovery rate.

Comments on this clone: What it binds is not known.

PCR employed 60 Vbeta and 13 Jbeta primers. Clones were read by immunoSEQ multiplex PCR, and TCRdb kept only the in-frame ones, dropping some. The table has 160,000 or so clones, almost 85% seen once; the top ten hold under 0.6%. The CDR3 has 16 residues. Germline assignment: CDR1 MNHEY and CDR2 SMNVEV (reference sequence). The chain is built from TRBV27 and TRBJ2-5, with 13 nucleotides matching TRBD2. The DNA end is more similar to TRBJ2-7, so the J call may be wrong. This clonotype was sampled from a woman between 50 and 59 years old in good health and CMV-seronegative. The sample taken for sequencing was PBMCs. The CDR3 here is CASSRTSGGMDYEQYF. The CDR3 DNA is TGTGCCAGCAGTAGGACTAGCGGGGGTATGGACTACGAGCAGTACTTC.